The clone carrying this T cell receptor beta chain was counted between two and nine times. The antigen remains unidentified. CDR3 regions were amplified by Arm-PCR using iRepertoire HTBI primers to build TCR beta libraries. One entry per CDR3 protein results from TCRdb running MiXCR on the multiplex PCR reads. Of 370,000 or so distinct CDR3 sequences in the sample, around 16% were seen once. Sample time point: newly diagnosed GD, antithyroid drugs for less than 3 months. Scientists built the TCR library using RNA that was extracted from PBMCs. The data belong to a study of regulatory T cells in long-lasting Graves disease. Study observations and caveats: The persistent group shared some 2,700 public clonotypes, more than the approximately 880 shared by new patients. Sampling was limited to peripheral blood rather than thyroid tissue.

Germline V lookup: CDR1 GTSNPN, CDR2 SVGIG (reference sequence). The CDR3 runs 14 residues. Trimming stripped 7 bases from V and 0 bases from J, with 14 bases between. This sample also belongs to another study, concerning T cells in Graves' hyperthyroidism and ophthalmopathy. That paper states: Recently diagnosed hyperthyroidism of less than 2 months' duration affected patients aged 18 to 65.

This clonotype was sampled from a woman younger than 30 with Graves disease. The sequencing used peripheral blood mononuclear cells (PBMCs), collected at new diagnosis, from a patient treated with antithyroid drugs. The gene calls are TRBV30 and TRBJ2-3; D unclear. CDR3: CASSTVSSTDTQYF. The CDR3 DNA reads as TGTGCCTCATCAACGGTCTCTAGCACAGATACGCAGTATTTT.